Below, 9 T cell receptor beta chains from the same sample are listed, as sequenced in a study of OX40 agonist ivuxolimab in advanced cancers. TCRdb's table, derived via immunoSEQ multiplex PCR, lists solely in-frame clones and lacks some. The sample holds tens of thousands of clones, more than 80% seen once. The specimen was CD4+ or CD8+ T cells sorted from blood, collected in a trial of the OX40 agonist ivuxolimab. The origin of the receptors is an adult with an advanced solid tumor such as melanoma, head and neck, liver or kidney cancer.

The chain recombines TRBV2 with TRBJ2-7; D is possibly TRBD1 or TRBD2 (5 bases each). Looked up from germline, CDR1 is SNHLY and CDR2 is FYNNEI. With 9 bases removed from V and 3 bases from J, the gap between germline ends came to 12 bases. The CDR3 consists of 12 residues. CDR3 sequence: CASLGRVYEQYF. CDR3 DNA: TGTGCCAGTCTGGGACGGGTCTACGAGCAGTACTTC.

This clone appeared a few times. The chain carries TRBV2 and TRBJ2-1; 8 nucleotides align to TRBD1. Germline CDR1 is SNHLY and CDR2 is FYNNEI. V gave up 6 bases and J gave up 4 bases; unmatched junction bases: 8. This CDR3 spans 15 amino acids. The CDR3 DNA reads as TGTGCCAGCAGCGCGGACAGGGTGGTTTACAATGAGCAGTTCTTC. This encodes CASSADRVVYNEQFF. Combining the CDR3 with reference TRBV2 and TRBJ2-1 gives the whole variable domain EPEVTQTPSHQVTQMGQEVILRCVPISNHLYFYWYRQILGQKVEFLVSFYNNEISEKSEIFDDQFSVERPDGSNFTLKIRSTKLEDSAMYFCASSADRVVYNEQFFGPGTRLTVL.

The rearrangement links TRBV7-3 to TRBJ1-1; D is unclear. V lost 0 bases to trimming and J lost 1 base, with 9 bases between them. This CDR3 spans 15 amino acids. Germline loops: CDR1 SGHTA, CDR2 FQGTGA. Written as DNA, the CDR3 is TGTGCCAGCAGCTTAACCTCGGAGGGGAACACTGAAGCTTTCTTT. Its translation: CASSLTSEGNTEAFF.

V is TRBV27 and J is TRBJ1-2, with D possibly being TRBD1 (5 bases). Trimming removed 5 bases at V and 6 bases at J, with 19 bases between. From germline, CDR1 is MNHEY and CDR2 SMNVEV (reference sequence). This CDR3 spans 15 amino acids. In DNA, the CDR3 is TGTGCCAGCAGTAGCTGGTCGACAGCCCTAGATGGCTACACCTTC. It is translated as CASSSWSTALDGYTF.

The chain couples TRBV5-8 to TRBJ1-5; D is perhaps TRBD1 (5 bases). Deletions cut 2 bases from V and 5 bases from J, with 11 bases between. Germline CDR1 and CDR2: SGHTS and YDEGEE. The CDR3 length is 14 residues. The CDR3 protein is CASSFYRNYQPQHF. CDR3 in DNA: TGTGCCAGCAGCTTCTACAGGAACTATCAGCCCCAGCATTTT.

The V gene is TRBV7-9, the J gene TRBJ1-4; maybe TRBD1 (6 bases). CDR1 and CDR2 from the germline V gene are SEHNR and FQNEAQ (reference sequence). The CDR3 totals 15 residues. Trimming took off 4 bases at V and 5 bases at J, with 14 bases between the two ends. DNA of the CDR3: TGTGCCAGCAGCTCAAGACAGGCACCGAATGAAAAACTGTTTTTT. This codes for CASSSRQAPNEKLFF.

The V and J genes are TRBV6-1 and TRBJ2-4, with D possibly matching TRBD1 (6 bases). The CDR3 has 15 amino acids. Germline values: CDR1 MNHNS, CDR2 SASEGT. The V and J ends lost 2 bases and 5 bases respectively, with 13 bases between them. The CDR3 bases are TGTGCCAGCAGTGAACCAAACAGGGCCGAAAACATTCAGTACTTC. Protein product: CASSEPNRAENIQYF.

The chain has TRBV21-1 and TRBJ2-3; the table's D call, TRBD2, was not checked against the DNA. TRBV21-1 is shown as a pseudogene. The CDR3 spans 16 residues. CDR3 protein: CASSKNLRTRGDTQYF. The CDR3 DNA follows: TGTGCCAGCAGCAAAAACCTACGAACTAGAGGAGATACGCAGTATTTT.

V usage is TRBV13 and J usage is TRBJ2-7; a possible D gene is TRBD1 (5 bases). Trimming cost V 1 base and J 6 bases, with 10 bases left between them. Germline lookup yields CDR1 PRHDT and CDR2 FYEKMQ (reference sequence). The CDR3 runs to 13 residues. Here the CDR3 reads CASSLVSRGEQYF. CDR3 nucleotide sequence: TGTGCCAGCAGCTTAGTTAGTAGGGGCGAGCAGTACTTC.